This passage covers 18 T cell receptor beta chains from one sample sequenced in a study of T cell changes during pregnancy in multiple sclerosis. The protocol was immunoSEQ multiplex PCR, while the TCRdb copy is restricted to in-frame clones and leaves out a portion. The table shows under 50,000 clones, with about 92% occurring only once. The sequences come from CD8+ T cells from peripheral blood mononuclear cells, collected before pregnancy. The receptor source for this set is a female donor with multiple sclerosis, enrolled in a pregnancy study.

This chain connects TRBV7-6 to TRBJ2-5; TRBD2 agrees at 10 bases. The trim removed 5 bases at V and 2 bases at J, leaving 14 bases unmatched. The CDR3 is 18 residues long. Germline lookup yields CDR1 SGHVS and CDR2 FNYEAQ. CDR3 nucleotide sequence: TGTGCCAGCAGCCCTCGGATCCCACTAGCGGGGCCACAAGAGACCCAGTACTTC. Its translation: CASSPRIPLAGPQETQYF.

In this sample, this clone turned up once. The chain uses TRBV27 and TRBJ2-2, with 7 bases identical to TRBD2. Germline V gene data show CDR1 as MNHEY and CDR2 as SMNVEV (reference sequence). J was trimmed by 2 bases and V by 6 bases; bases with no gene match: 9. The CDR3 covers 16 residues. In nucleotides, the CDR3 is TGTGCCAGCAGGGGGGAGGGGCGGCCCAACACCGGGGAGCTGTTTTTT. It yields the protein CASRGEGRPNTGELFF.

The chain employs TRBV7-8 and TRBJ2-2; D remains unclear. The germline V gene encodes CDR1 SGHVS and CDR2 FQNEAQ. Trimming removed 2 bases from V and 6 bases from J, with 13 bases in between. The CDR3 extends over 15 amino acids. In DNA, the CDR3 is TGTGCCAGCAGCTTAACCCCCCACTACGCCGGGGAGCTGTTTTTT. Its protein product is CASSLTPHYAGELFF.

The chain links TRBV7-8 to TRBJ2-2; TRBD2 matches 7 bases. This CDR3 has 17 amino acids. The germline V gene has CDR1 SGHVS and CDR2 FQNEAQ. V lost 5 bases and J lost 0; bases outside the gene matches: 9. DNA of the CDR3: TGTGCCAGCAGCCCCCGCCCGGGAGGAACGAACACCGGGGAGCTGTTTTTT. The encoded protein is CASSPRPGGTNTGELFF.

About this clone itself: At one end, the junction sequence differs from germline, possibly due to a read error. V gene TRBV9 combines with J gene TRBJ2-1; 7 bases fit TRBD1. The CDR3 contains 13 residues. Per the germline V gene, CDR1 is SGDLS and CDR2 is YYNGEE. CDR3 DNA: TGTGCCAGCAGCGTAGCTTTCCGGGACAGTATGGTCTTC. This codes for CASSVAFRDSMVF.

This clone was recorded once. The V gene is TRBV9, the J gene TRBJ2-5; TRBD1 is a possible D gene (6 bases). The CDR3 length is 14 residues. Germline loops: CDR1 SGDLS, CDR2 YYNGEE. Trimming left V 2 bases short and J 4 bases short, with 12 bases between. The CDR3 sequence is CASSVSGAGETQYF. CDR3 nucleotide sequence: TGTGCCAGCAGCGTTTCAGGGGCAGGAGAGACCCAGTACTTC.

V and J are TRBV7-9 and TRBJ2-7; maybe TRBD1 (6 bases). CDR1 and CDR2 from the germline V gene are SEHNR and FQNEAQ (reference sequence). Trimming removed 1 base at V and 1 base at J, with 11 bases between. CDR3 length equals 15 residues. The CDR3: CASSLEQGLSYEQYF. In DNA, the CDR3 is TGTGCCAGCAGCTTAGAACAGGGCCTTTCCTACGAGCAGTACTTC. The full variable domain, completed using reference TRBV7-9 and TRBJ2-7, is DTGVSQNPRHKITKRGQNVTFRCDPISEHNRLYWYRQTLGQGPEFLTYFQNEAQLEKSRLLSDRFSAERPKGSFSTLEIQRTEQGDSAMYLCASSLEQGLSYEQYFGPGTRLTVT.

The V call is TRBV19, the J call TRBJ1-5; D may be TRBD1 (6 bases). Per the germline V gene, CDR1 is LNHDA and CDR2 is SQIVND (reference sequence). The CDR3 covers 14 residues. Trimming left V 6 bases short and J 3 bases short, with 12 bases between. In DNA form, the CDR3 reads TGTGCCAGTAGCCACAGGGAACTCAATCAGCCCCAGCATTTT. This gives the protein CASSHRELNQPQHF.

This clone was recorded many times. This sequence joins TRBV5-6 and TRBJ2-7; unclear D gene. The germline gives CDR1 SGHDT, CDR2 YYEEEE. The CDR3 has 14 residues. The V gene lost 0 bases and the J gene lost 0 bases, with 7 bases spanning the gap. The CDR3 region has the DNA TGTGCCAGCAGCTTGGCCCGGAGCTCCTACGAGCAGTACTTC. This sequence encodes CASSLARSSYEQYF.

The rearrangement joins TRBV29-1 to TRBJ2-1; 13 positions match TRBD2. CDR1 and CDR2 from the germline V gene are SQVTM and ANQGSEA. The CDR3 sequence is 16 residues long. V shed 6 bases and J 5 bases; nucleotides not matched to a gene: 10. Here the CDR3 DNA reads TGCAGCGTGGGGGGGACTAGCGGGAACGCAGACAATGAGCAGTTCTTC. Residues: CSVGGTSGNADNEQFF.

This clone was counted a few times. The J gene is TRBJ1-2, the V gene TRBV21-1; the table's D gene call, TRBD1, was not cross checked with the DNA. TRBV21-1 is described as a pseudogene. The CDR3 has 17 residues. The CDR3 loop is CASSKQLDREPSRGYTF. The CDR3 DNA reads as TGTGCCAGCAGCAAACAACTTGACAGGGAACCTTCTCGAGGCTACACCTTC.

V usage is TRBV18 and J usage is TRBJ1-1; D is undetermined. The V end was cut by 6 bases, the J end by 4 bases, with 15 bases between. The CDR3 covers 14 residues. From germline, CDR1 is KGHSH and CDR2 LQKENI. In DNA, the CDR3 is TGTGCCAGCTCTGAGGGATGGGAGCCCACTGAAGCTTTCTTT. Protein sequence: CASSEGWEPTEAFF.

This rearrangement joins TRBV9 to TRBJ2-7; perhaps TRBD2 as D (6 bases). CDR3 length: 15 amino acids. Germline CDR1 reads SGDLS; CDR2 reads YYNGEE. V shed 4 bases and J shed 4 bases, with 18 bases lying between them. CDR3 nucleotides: TGTGCCAGCAGCTTAGACGGGGGTGAATATTACGAGCAGTACTTC. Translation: CASSLDGGEYYEQYF. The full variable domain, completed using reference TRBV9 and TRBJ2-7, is DSGVTQTPKHLITATGQRVTLRCSPRSGDLSVYWYQQSLDQGLQFLIQYYNGEERAKGNILERFSAQQFPDLHSELNLSSLELGDSALYFCASSLDGGEYYEQYFGPGTRLTVT.

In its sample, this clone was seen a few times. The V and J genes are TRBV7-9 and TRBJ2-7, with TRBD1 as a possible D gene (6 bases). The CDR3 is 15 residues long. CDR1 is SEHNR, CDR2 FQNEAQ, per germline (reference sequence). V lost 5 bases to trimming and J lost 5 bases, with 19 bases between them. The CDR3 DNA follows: TGTGCCAGCAGCCCTCGGCCAGGGGCTATCGACGAGCAGTACTTC. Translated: CASSPRPGAIDEQYF.

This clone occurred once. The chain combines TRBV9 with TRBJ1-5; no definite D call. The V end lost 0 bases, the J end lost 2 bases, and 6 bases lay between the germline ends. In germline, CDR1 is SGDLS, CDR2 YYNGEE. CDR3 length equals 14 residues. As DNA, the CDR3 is TGTGCCAGCAGCGTAGACGGGGGCAATCAGCCCCAGCATTTT. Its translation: CASSVDGGNQPQHF.

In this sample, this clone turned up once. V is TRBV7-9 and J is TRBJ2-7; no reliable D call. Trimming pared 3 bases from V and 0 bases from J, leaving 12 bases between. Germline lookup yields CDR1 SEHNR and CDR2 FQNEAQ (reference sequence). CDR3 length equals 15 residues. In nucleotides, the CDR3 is TGTGCCAGCAGCTTTGGGTCGCCGGGCTCCTACGAGCAGTACTTC. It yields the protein CASSFGSPGSYEQYF.

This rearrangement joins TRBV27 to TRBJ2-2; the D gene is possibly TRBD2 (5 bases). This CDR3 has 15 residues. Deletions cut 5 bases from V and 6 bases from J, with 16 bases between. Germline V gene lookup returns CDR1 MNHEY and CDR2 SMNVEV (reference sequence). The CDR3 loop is CASSASYGGPGELFF. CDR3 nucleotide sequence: TGTGCCAGCAGTGCATCCTACGGCGGGCCCGGGGAGCTGTTTTTT.

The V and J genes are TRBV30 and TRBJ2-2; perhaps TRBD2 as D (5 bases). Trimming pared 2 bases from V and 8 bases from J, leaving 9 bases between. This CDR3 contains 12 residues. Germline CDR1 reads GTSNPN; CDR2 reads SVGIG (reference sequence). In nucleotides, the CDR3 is TGTGCCTGGAGTACCGAGGGTGGGGAGCTGTTTTTT. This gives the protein CAWSTEGGELFF. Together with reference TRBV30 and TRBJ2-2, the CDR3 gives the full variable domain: SQTIHQWPATLVQPVGSPLSLECTVEGTSNPNLYWYRQAAGRGLQLLFYSVGIGQISSEVPQNLSASRPQDRQFILSSKKLLLSDSGFYLCAWSTEGGELFFGEGSRLTVL.